These 16 T cell receptor beta chains originate from one sample sequenced in a study of T cells in Graves' hyperthyroidism and ophthalmopathy. The CDR3 regions of TCR beta were amplified from RNA transcripts. First-round RT-PCR targeting the TCR CDR3 was performed with the HTBI primer set. In TCRdb, the multiplex PCR reads were re-called with MiXCR into one record per CDR3 protein. The repertoire holds around 700,000 distinct CDR3 sequences, with roughly 32% as singletons. Material for sequencing was blood. The source of these receptors is a woman between 35 and 50 years old with Graves' hyperthyroidism.

This clonotype was counted a few times. This rearrangement joins TRBV6-5 to TRBJ1-2; 8 bases are shared with TRBD1. Per germline, CDR1 MNHEY and CDR2 SVGAGI. The CDR3 spans 16 residues. The V gene end was trimmed by 4 bases and the J gene end by 4 bases; junction bases not matched to a gene: 11. Here the CDR3 reads CASSLGTGHSSYGYTF. CDR3 nucleotides: TGTGCCAGCAGTTTAGGGACAGGCCATTCTTCCTATGGCTACACCTTC.

This clonotype came up many times. This chain connects TRBV20-1 to TRBJ2-7, with D unclear. Per the germline V gene, CDR1 is DFQATT and CDR2 is SNEGSKA (reference sequence). This CDR3 is built from 13 residues. V lost 4 bases, J lost 3 bases, and 13 bases lay in between. This chain's CDR3 is CSATVPAHYEQYF. The CDR3 DNA reads as TGCAGTGCTACCGTTCCGGCGCACTACGAGCAGTACTTC.

This clonotype was counted a few times. The gene calls are TRBV7-2 and TRBJ1-1; D is uncertain. V gave up 2 bases and J gave up 3 bases, with 10 bases separating them. Germline CDR1 and CDR2: SGHTA and FQGNSA. CDR3 size: 14 residues. The DNA of the CDR3 is TGTGCCAGCAGCTTACAATGGTGGGACACTGAAGCTTTCTTT. Encoded protein: CASSLQWWDTEAFF. Looking up the rest from reference TRBV7-2 and TRBJ1-1 gives the full variable domain: GAGVSQSPSNKVTEKGKDVELRCDPISGHTALYWYRQSLGQGLEFLIYFQGNSAPDKSGLPSDRFSAERTGGSVSTLTIQRTQQEDSAVYLCASSLQWWDTEAFFGQGTRLTVV.

This clonotype turned up a few times. The chain recombines TRBV29-1 with TRBJ1-1, with D possibly TRBD1 on 6 matching bases. With 7 bases removed from V and 5 bases from J, the gap between germline ends came to 20 bases. The CDR3 contains 14 residues. The germline CDR1 and CDR2 sequences are SQVTM and ANQGSEA. CDR3 nucleotides: TGCAGCGCACCTAACAGGGCGAGTGGAACTGAAGCTTTCTTT. This translates into CSAPNRASGTEAFF.

This clonotype was picked up many times. The chain has TRBV10-1 and TRBJ2-5; either TRBD1 or TRBD2 may supply D (5 bases each). Germline values: CDR1 WNHNN, CDR2 SYGVQD (reference sequence). V lost 0 bases and J lost 4, with 15 bases in between. This CDR3 is 16 amino acids long. For the CDR3, the DNA is TGCGCCAGCAGTGAGTCGAATCCCGGGGCGGGAGAGACCCAGTACTTC. Protein product: CASSESNPGAGETQYF.

In its sample, this clonotype was seen a few times. The DNA for the CDR3 is TGTGCCAGCAGTCGGGAAGGCAGGAGCTCCTATAATTCACCCCTCCACTTT. Translating gives CASSREGRSSYNSPLHF. The chain links TRBV6-5 to TRBJ1-6; no firm D call. This CDR3 is 17 amino acids long. CDR1 is MNHEY, CDR2 SVGAGI, per germline. V was cut by 5 bases and J by 0 bases, with 14 bases left in between.

This clonotype was counted at least ten times. The rearrangement joins TRBV20-1 to TRBJ2-5; D not resolved. There are 13 residues in the CDR3. V lost 6 bases, J lost 1 base, and 12 bases lay in between. The germline CDR1 and CDR2 sequences are DFQATT and SNEGSKA (reference sequence). The CDR3 DNA reads TGCAGTGCCCCGAGCTCAACCCAAGAGACCCAGTACTTC. Protein sequence: CSAPSSTQETQYF.

The V and J genes are TRBV11-2 and TRBJ1-4; D perhaps matches TRBD1 (6 bases). Trimming left V 0 bases short and J 7 bases short, with 12 bases between. Germline values: CDR1 SGHAT, CDR2 FQNNGV. The CDR3 runs 15 residues. The DNA of the CDR3 is TGTGCCAGCAGCTTAGAAGGGGGAGTGAGTGAAAAACTGTTTTTT. Translated: CASSLEGGVSEKLFF.

This clonotype was observed at least ten times. The genes are TRBV4-3 and TRBJ1-6; tentatively, D is TRBD1 (5 bases). Germline loops: CDR1 LGHNA, CDR2 YSLEER. The V end lost 1 base, the J end lost 4 bases, and 8 bases lay between the germline ends. This CDR3 has 15 residues. In nucleotides, the CDR3 is TGCGCCAGCAGCCAAGGATGGGGGTATAATTCACCCCTCCACTTT. It specifies CASSQGWGYNSPLHF.

This clonotype was picked up a small number of times. This rearrangement joins TRBV5-5 to TRBJ2-5, with 9 bases matching TRBD2. Per germline, CDR1 SGHKS and CDR2 YYEKEE (reference sequence). This CDR3 has 16 amino acids. J lost 3 bases, V lost 4 bases, and 10 bases had no gene match. CDR3 in amino acids: CASSLVGVAGEETQYF. DNA for the CDR3: TGTGCCAGCAGCCTGGTTGGCGTAGCGGGAGAAGAGACCCAGTACTTC.

This clonotype was counted ten times or more. CDR3 coding DNA: TGTGCCAGCAGCCCAATGGGTACAGGGTTCCAAGAGACCCAGTACTTC. Amino acids: CASSPMGTGFQETQYF. V is TRBV2 and J is TRBJ2-5; a weak D match, TRBD1 (6 bases). V was trimmed by 6 bases and J by 1 base, leaving 18 bases between them. Germline V lookup: CDR1 SNHLY, CDR2 FYNNEI. The CDR3 covers 16 residues.

This sequence joins TRBV7-3 and TRBJ1-6, with 8 nucleotides matching TRBD1. V lost 5 bases, J lost 8 bases, and 8 bases stayed unmatched. The CDR3 length is 15 residues. Germline CDR1 and CDR2: SGHTA and FQGTGA. CDR3 loop: CASSPMDREDSPLHF. The CDR3 DNA reads as TGTGCCAGCAGCCCAATGGACAGGGAGGATTCACCCCTCCACTTT.

The V and J genes are TRBV15 and TRBJ2-7; TRBD2 matches 7 bases. There are 15 residues in the CDR3. V was pared by 0 bases and J by 6 bases, with 8 bases of the junction left unmatched. Germline-derived CDR1 and CDR2 are LNHNV and YYDKDF (reference sequence). The CDR3 sequence is CATSREAGRTSEQYF. The CDR3 coding sequence is TGTGCCACCAGCAGAGAAGCGGGACGGACAAGCGAGCAGTACTTC.

This sequence joins TRBV6-5 and TRBJ1-2; maybe TRBD1 (5 bases). The V and J ends lost 5 bases and 5 bases respectively, with 12 bases between them. The CDR3 sequence is 13 residues long. Germline-derived CDR1 and CDR2 are MNHEY and SVGAGI. CDR3 bases: TGTGCCAGCAGTGCGGGACTTTGGTATGGCTACACCTTC. Amino acid sequence: CASSAGLWYGYTF.

With respect to this clonotype: A much larger clonotype is one base distant, so this may be a read error. The genes are TRBV4-3 and TRBJ1-4; no clear D gene. Germline lookup yields CDR1 LGHNA and CDR2 YSLEER. The CDR3 has 12 amino acids. Trimming stripped 0 bases from V and 11 bases from J, with 7 bases between. This CDR3 is CASSQEGMKLFF. The CDR3 DNA reads TGCGCCAGCAGCCAAGAAGGGATGAAACTGTTTTTT.

The CDR3 DNA sequence: TGTGCCAGCAGTGGGGGATCCAATGGAGGCAGCCATGGCTACACCTTC. Amino acids: CASSGGSNGGSHGYTF. V gene TRBV2 combines with J gene TRBJ1-2; no firm D call. The germline V gene has CDR1 SNHLY and CDR2 FYNNEI. CDR3 size: 16 residues. Trimming cost V 4 bases and J 6 bases, with 21 bases left between them.